The T cell receptor beta chain under discussion was sequenced for a study of regulatory T cells in long-lasting Graves disease. Time point in this sample: newly diagnosed GD, antithyroid drugs for less than 3 months. Scientists built the TCR library using RNA that was extracted from PBMCs. This clonotype was seen many times. Its antigen is unknown. The authors built TCR beta libraries using iRepertoire HTBI primers and Arm-PCR of CDR3 regions. MiXCR was run by TCRdb on the multiplex PCR reads, yielding one entry per CDR3 protein. The profile covers about 380,000 distinct CDR3 sequences, with roughly a sixth appearing a single time and about 20% taken by the ten largest. Study-level points and caveats: Persistent Graves' patients showed less TCR diversity than newly diagnosed patients showed. Sample size was small, which may have lowered accuracy.

This TCR was sampled from a female donor with Graves disease. The sequencing used peripheral blood mononuclear cells (PBMCs), collected at new diagnosis, from a patient treated with antithyroid drugs.

The CDR3 region has the DNA TGTGCCAGTAGTATACCTAGACAGGGGGGCCACGGGGAGCTGTTTTTT. This encodes CASSIPRQGGHGELFF. The chain has TRBV19 and TRBJ2-2, with 9 bases matching TRBD1. Germline loops: CDR1 LNHDA, CDR2 SQIVND (reference sequence). The CDR3 runs to 16 residues. The trim removed 2 bases at V and 7 bases at J, leaving 8 bases unmatched. Based on the CDR3 plus reference TRBV19 and TRBJ2-2, the full variable domain is DGGITQSPKYLFRKEGQNVTLSCEQNLNHDAMYWYRQDPGQGLRLIYYSQIVNDFQKGDIAEGYSVSREKKESFPLTVTSAQKNPTAFYLCASSIPRQGGHGELFFGEGSRLTVL.